This T cell receptor beta chain derives from a study of blood T cell repertoires in COVID-19. Study information: Nucleic acid was either cDNA or gDNA, and it came from T cells, B-cell-depleted T cells, or PBMCs.

Per the original methods: Amplification of reference gene primers was used by the study to estimate nucleated cell counts. Only in-frame clones appear in the TCRdb table, and some are missing; sequencing was by immunoSEQ multiplex PCR. That table supplies the V and J calls and clone size; D and trimming were determined from the DNA. The sample has about 150,000 clones, 88% seen once. The CDR3 spans 14 residues. The germline V gene encodes CDR1 LNHDA and CDR2 SQIVND (reference sequence). Trimming shortened V by 6 bases and J by 1 base, and 10 bases separated the two germline ends. This TCR was recovered from a human donor with COVID-19, enrolled during active disease. The donor label of this sample is uncertain. Sample: peripheral blood. The rearrangement joins TRBV19 to TRBJ2-1, with D possibly matching TRBD1 (6 bases). The DNA of the CDR3 is TGTGCCAGTAGGGTCAGGGGTTCCTACAATGAGCAGTTCTTC. Translated, it gives CASRVRGSYNEQFF.